This T cell receptor beta chain came from a study of blood T cell repertoires in COVID-19 (dated by TCRdb to 2020 to 2021). About the full investigation: Samples from collaborators originated in the United States, Italy and Spain and spanned both the acute and convalescent phases of COVID-19. Samples came from the ongoing ImmuneRACE study (first 160 participants) plus 1,254 subjects from 6 global collaborators. Deeply sampled blood TCRbeta repertoires from subjects exposed to, actively infected with, or recovered from COVID-19 were included in the dataset. Where HLA class I and class II types were available, the types were taken from metadata supplied by the sample provider, not from assay-based typing. Nearly every sample came with metadata listing a de-identified subject ID, COVID-19 status, age in years and sex. The material from the prospective study consisted of cDNA or gDNA derived from T cells, B-cell-depleted T cells, or PBMCs. The repertoires were made available in a free public database intended to serve as a resource for research on the immune response to SARS-CoV-2.

Participants in the prospective study were aged roughly 18 to 89 years, lived in under 30 United States geographic areas, and enrolled through a virtual design. In the prospective study, cohorts were assigned on the basis of participant-reported clinical history obtained from a screening survey and a study questionnaire. Recovered participants in ImmuneRACE Cohort 3 were defined by two consecutive negative NP/OP PCR tests, clearance by a healthcare professional, or resolution of symptoms. In the prospective study, mobile phlebotomists collected whole blood, serum and a nasopharyngeal or oropharyngeal swab from each participant. Participants in the prospective study had the option to provide additional blood draws and questionnaires over an approximately 2-month period. Prospective study blood samples were shipped either frozen or at room temperature before DNA extraction. In the case of this clone: The target of this receptor is not known. It has no much larger one-base neighbor in the sample; base qualities were not kept.

On the study overall, not on this receptor specifically: Clinical and demographic metadata were provided uncurated, with the amount varying by source and participant.

A distance of 13 bases separates the germline ends of V and J, which lose 4 bases and 4 bases respectively. From its cysteine to its phenylalanine, the CDR3 spans 14 amino acids. Only CDR3 DNA is held: 42 bases, read in frame from base 1. CDR1 and CDR2, looked up from the germline V gene, are KGHSH and LQKENI. TCRbeta CDR3 regions were amplified from genomic DNA using the immunoSEQ Assay, a bias-controlled multiplex PCR. The study's own analysis went as follows. Within the assay, amplification of reference gene primers was used to estimate how many nucleated cells each sample contained. Sequence reads were collapsed and filtered to measure the absolute abundance of every unique TCRbeta CDR3 rearrangement. For each sample, productive Simpson clonality was calculated as the square root of Simpson's diversity index over productive rearrangements. TCRdb took this table from immuneACCESS and kept in-frame rearrangements with V and J called. Such tables lack part of the clones; where checked against another copy, unresolved V genes explain under half of the gap, and the rest is unexplained. The V and J calls and the clone size are those of that table, but D and trimming were determined from the DNA. This sample comprises fewer than 400,000 clones, around nine tenths of them detected only once. Of the sample, less than 5.5% is held by the ten largest clones.

The chain is encoded by TRBV18 joined to TRBJ1-2; the D gene cannot be named for sure. The sequenced sample was PBMCs or T cells enriched from blood (not recorded which). This clonotype originated in a man between 25 and 39 years old who had recovered from COVID-19. The CDR3 reads as follows: CASSRGEMSYGYTF. The nucleotide sequence is given as TGTGCCAGCTCACGTGGGGAGATGAGCTATGGCTACACCTTC.